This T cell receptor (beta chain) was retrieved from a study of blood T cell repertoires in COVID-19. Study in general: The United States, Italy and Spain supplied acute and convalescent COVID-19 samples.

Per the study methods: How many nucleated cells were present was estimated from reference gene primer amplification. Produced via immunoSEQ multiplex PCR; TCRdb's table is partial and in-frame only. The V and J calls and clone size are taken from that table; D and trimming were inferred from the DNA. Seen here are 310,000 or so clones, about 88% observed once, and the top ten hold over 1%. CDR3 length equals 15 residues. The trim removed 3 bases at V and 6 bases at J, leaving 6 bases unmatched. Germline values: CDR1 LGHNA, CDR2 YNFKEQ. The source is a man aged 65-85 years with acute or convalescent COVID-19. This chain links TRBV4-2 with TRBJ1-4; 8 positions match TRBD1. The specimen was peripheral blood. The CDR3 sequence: CASSQGQVGDEKLFF. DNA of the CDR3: TGTGCCAGCAGCCAGGGACAGGTAGGGGATGAAAAACTGTTTTTT.